The entry that follows covers one TCR beta chain sequence. The entry originates in a study of control samples from healthy donors and cancer patients. Looked up from germline, CDR1 is MNHEY and CDR2 is SVGEGT. V lost 2 bases, J lost 2 bases, and 15 bases lay in between. The CDR3 is made up of 16 amino acids. Data came from immunoSEQ multiplex PCR; TCRdb stores just in-frame clones and leaves some out. The profile shows about 120,000 clones, more than 70% of them singletons. The sample consisted of blood. This sequence joins TRBV6-2 or TRBV6-3 and TRBJ2-5; D is perhaps TRBD2 (7 bases). The TCR was taken from a man in his fifties in good health. The CDR3 nucleotides are TGTGCCAGCAGTTACAAGGGGGGGGGCCTTCAAGAGACCCAGTACTTC. Its translation: CASSYKGGGLQETQYF.